Following are 19 T cell receptor beta chains from one sample sequenced in a study of blood T cell repertoires in COVID-19. TCRdb's copy holds only in-frame clones and misses some; the assay was immunoSEQ multiplex PCR. This sample has some 200,000 clones; nearly 90% occur once, and the top ten carry approximately 12%. The specimen was peripheral blood. These receptors all stem from a woman aged 18-35 years who had recovered from COVID-19.

The V gene is TRBV7-7, the J gene TRBJ2-3, with 10 bases that match TRBD2. The CDR3 consists of 16 residues. V gave up 1 base and J gave up 4 bases; unmatched junction bases: 5. The germline V gene has CDR1 SSHAT and CDR2 FNYEAQ (reference sequence). The CDR3 spells CASSLGASGGSDTQYF. The CDR3 nucleotides are TGTGCCAGCAGCTTAGGGGCTAGCGGGGGCTCAGATACGCAGTATTTT.

The chain links TRBV5-6 to TRBJ2-1; TRBD2 might be the D (5 bases). CDR3 size: 18 residues. Germline lookup yields CDR1 SGHDT and CDR2 YYEEEE. V was shortened by 3 bases and J by 5 bases, with 24 bases between the two germline ends. Written as DNA, the CDR3 is TGTGCCAGCAGCTCCACATCCCGTCTTGTCGGGATCAACAATGAGCAGTTCTTC. Amino acids: CASSSTSRLVGINNEQFF.

This clone has more than one count but fewer than ten. The chain carries TRBV30 and TRBJ1-1, with 7 bases identical to TRBD1. This CDR3 comprises 13 residues. The junction had 11 bases not matched to a gene; V was cut back by 7 bases and J by 6 bases. Germline values: CDR1 GTSNPN, CDR2 SVGIG (reference sequence). The CDR3: CASPSTGKSEAFF. CDR3 DNA: TGTGCCTCCCCCTCGACAGGGAAGTCTGAAGCTTTCTTT.

V is TRBV19 and J is TRBJ1-5; D remains ambiguous. Between the trimmed V and J ends, which lost 1 base and 2 bases, there was a span of 6 bases. This CDR3 spans 14 amino acids. Germline V gene sequence: CDR1 LNHDA, CDR2 SQIVND (reference sequence). For the CDR3, the DNA is TGTGCCAGTAGTATAGTTTATGGCAATCAGCCCCAGCATTTT. It specifies CASSIVYGNQPQHF.

The rearrangement links TRBV6-6 to TRBJ1-4; D ambiguous. The germline V gene encodes CDR1 MNHNY and CDR2 SVGAGI (reference sequence). This CDR3 is 15 amino acids long. With 2 bases removed from V and 5 bases from J, the gap between germline ends came to 12 bases. The CDR3 DNA reads TGTGCCAGCAGTTACCCAGGCAGGTCGAATGAAAAACTGTTTTTT. Protein sequence: CASSYPGRSNEKLFF.

In this sample, this clone turned up once. The V call is TRBV18, the J call TRBJ2-3; 12 bases align to TRBD1. CDR1 is KGHSH, CDR2 LQKENI, per germline. The CDR3 loop spans 15 amino acids. Trimming took 8 bases from V and 4 from J; bases not matched to a gene: 7. The CDR3 is CASNRGQGASDTQYF. CDR3 DNA: TGTGCCAGCAACAGGGGACAGGGGGCATCAGATACGCAGTATTTT. The variable domain in full, completed from reference TRBV18 and TRBJ2-3, reads NAGVMQNPRHLVRRRGQEARLRCSPMKGHSHVYWYRQLPEEGLKFMVYLQKENIIDESGMPKERFSAEFPKEGPSILRIQQVVRGDSAAYFCASNRGQGASDTQYFGPGTRLTVL.

Only one count was recorded for this clone. This chain joins TRBV6-5 and TRBJ2-1; tentatively, D is TRBD2 (5 bases). This CDR3 is built from 13 residues. CDR1 is MNHEY, CDR2 SVGAGI, per germline. V shed 6 bases and J shed 8 bases, with 14 bases lying between them. The CDR3 reads CASRQLVTDEQFF. CDR3 nucleotide sequence: TGTGCCAGCAGACAACTAGTTACCGATGAGCAGTTCTTC.

This chain links TRBV19 with TRBJ2-1; tentatively, D is TRBD2 (6 bases). Trimming shortened V by 3 bases and J by 8 bases, and 17 bases separated the two germline ends. CDR1 is LNHDA, CDR2 SQIVND, per germline (reference sequence). This CDR3 comprises 15 residues. CDR3 DNA sequence: TGTGCCAGTAGTATGGGCGGGGCTGGCCAATATGAGCAGTTCTTC. Its translation: CASSMGGAGQYEQFF.

The rearrangement joins TRBV2 to TRBJ1-1, with unresolved D. The CDR3 length is 13 residues. Trimming removed 7 bases at V and 4 bases at J, with 13 bases between. The germline gives CDR1 SNHLY, CDR2 FYNNEI. This CDR3 is CASNQRQVTEAFF. CDR3 DNA: TGTGCCAGCAATCAGAGACAAGTCACTGAAGCTTTCTTT.

This sequence joins TRBV3-1 (or the pseudogene TRBV3-2) and TRBJ1-6, with a weak D call TRBD1 (6 bases). The CDR3 runs to 21 residues. Germline CDR1 LGHDT, CDR2 YNNKEL (reference sequence). Between the trimmed V and J ends, which lost 0 bases and 5 bases, there was a span of 26 bases. This CDR3 reads CASSQEVTLPGARPNNSPLHF. The CDR3 coding sequence is TGTGCCAGCAGCCAAGAGGTGACATTACCAGGGGCCAGACCAAATAATTCACCCCTCCACTTT.

V usage is TRBV29-1 and J usage is TRBJ1-1, with D hard to call. V was trimmed by 4 bases and J by 7 bases, leaving 22 bases between them. Germline lookup yields CDR1 SQVTM and CDR2 ANQGSEA. This CDR3 is built from 15 residues. CDR3 nucleotide sequence: TGCAGCGTTGTCATGATAGCGGAACGGACCTATGAAGCTTTCTTT. Protein sequence: CSVVMIAERTYEAFF.

This clone was recorded a few times. This chain joins TRBV16 and TRBJ2-5; 9 bases map to TRBD1. There are 13 residues in the CDR3. V lost 4 bases and J lost 5; bases outside the gene matches: 2. Germline values: CDR1 KGHSY, CDR2 FQNENV. The CDR3 here is CASSPGTGETQYF. The CDR3 region has the DNA TGTGCCAGCAGCCCCGGGACAGGGGAGACCCAGTACTTC.

The genes are TRBV28 and TRBJ2-7, with D possibly being TRBD1 (5 bases). This CDR3 has 13 amino acids. The germline V and J ends were trimmed by 7 bases and 1 base, with 11 bases remaining between them. The germline V gene encodes CDR1 MDHEN and CDR2 SYDVKM. The CDR3 DNA is TGTGCCAGCAACCAGGGTGGGTCCTACGAGCAGTACTTC. It translates to CASNQGGSYEQYF. The variable domain in full, with the rest retrieved from reference TRBV28 and TRBJ2-7, is DVKVTQSSRYLVKRTGEKVFLECVQDMDHENMFWYRQDPGLGLRLIYFSYDVKMKEKGDIPEGYSVSREKKERFSLILESASTNQTSMYLCASNQGGSYEQYFGPGTRLTVT.

The sample holds one count of this clone. The CDR3 DNA reads as TGCGCCAGCAGCTCAATCGGGGGAGTAACTACTATGGCTAGCACCTTC. Translated, it gives CASSSIGGVTTMASTF. The chain joins TRBV5-1 to TRBJ1-2, with a possible D match to TRBD1 (5 bases). This CDR3 has 16 residues. Germline lookup yields CDR1 SGHRS and CDR2 YFSETQ. With 3 bases removed from V and 13 bases from J, the gap between germline ends came to 28 bases.

The rearrangement links TRBV13 to TRBJ1-2; D is possibly TRBD1 (5 bases). Per the germline V gene, CDR1 is PRHDT and CDR2 is FYEKMQ (reference sequence). V dropped 0 bases and J dropped 5 bases, with 13 bases sitting between them. The CDR3 is 15 residues long. The CDR3 region is CASSLGPGLKYGYTF. DNA of the CDR3: TGTGCCAGCAGCTTAGGACCAGGGTTAAAGTATGGCTACACCTTC.

The genes are TRBV11-2 and TRBJ1-1, with D possibly matching TRBD1 (6 bases). Germline V gives CDR1 SGHAT, CDR2 FQNNGV. This CDR3 comprises 15 residues. V was shortened by 4 bases and J by 5 bases, with 17 bases between the two germline ends. CDR3 in DNA: TGTGCCAGCAGCTCCGGGTACTACAGGGTTACTGAAGCTTTCTTT. As protein: CASSSGYYRVTEAFF.

The chain joins TRBV7-2 to TRBJ2-1; 12 bases match TRBD2. Per the germline V gene, CDR1 is SGHTA and CDR2 is FQGNSA. After removal of 5 bases from V and 7 bases from J, the junction contained 3 bases not matched to a gene. The CDR3 has 14 residues. The CDR3 loop reads CASSVGLAGNEQFF. CDR3 DNA sequence: TGTGCCAGCAGCGTCGGACTAGCGGGAAATGAGCAGTTCTTC.

This chain joins TRBV28 and TRBJ2-2; D gene uncertain. CDR1 is MDHEN and CDR2 is SYDVKM in the germline V gene. CDR3 length: 14 residues. The V gene lost 2 bases and the J gene lost 1 base, with 5 bases spanning the gap. The CDR3 reads CASSLIRNTGELFF. In DNA, the CDR3 is TGTGCCAGCAGTTTAATCCGGAACACCGGGGAGCTGTTTTTT.

The chain carries TRBV7-2 and TRBJ2-1, with TRBD2 as a possible D gene (6 bases). CDR1 and CDR2 (germline): SGHTA, FQGNSA. The CDR3 is 15 amino acids. Trimming removed 3 bases at V and 0 bases at J, with 9 bases between. As DNA, the CDR3 is TGTGCCAGCAGCTTTGACGGGGGCTCCTACAATGAGCAGTTCTTC. It specifies CASSFDGGSYNEQFF.